This T cell receptor (beta chain) was recorded in a study of post-analysis software for immune sequencing data. Study context: Some patients lacked subtype; others had relapsing-remitting, secondary progressive or progressive-relapsing disease. Study-level results: A few TRBV segments occurring more often in patients than controls included TRBV5-6, TRBV5-1 and TRBV20-1. Significantly lower normalized Chao1 diversity was seen in multiple sclerosis patients than in controls.

A note on this clonotype: Its target is not known.

Trimming removed 0 bases from V and 4 bases from J, with 10 bases in between. Looked up from germline, CDR1 is LGHNA and CDR2 is YSLEER. The CDR3 spans 16 residues. Tagging with unique molecular identifiers was a feature of the TCR beta cDNA libraries. Using its own MiXCR run on the PCR reads, TCRdb lists one record per CDR3 protein. The top ten clones hold just under 5% of a sample with approximately 770,000 distinct CDR3 sequences, about half of them seen once. The source material was blood. The TCR originated in a girl aged 10 to 17 with multiple sclerosis. The chain recombines TRBV4-3 with TRBJ2-6, with D perhaps TRBD1 (6 bases). CDR3 sequence reads: CASSQDWGRGANVLTF. The CDR3 coding sequence is TGCGCCAGCAGCCAAGATTGGGGGCGAGGGGCCAACGTCCTGACTTTC.